The 16 T cell receptor beta chains below all came from one sample that was sequenced in a study of T-cell reconstitution after alpha-beta-depleted transplantation in children. Unique molecular identifiers were incorporated when the TCRbeta library was constructed. Via MiXCR, TCRdb re-called the PCR reads, giving one row per CDR3 protein. The sample lists 200,000 to 300,000 distinct CDR3 sequences; 12% were seen once. The sample was PBMCs from the stem cell graft donor, taken from the stem cell graft. The receptors stem from a human donor who donated a stem cell graft to a child with acute lymphoblastic leukemia.

This clonotype was seen at least ten times. This chain links TRBV4-2 with TRBJ2-3, with 12 bases that match TRBD2. The germline V gene has CDR1 LGHNA and CDR2 YNFKEQ. After removal of 3 bases from V and 1 base from J, the junction contained 8 bases not matched to a gene. This CDR3 region has 18 residues. DNA for the CDR3: TGTGCCAGCAGCCACGGGACTAGCGGGTCCCTCGGCACAGATACGCAGTATTTT. As protein: CASSHGTSGSLGTDTQYF.

This clonotype has at least ten counts. The genes are TRBV27 and TRBJ2-2, with a weak D call TRBD2 (6 bases). Germline lookup yields CDR1 MNHEY and CDR2 SMNVEV (reference sequence). The CDR3 is 13 residues long. Trimming stripped 2 bases from V and 7 bases from J, with 8 bases between. CDR3 region: CASSLGGIGELFF. CDR3 nucleotides: TGTGCCAGCAGTTTAGGGGGGATCGGGGAGCTGTTTTTT.

This clonotype was observed at least ten times. The chain combines TRBV5-1 with TRBJ1-1; 9 bases line up with TRBD1. Germline-derived CDR1 and CDR2 are SGHRS and YFSETQ. With V trimmed by 4 bases and J by 4 bases, 5 bases remained unmatched. This CDR3 is built from 14 residues. This CDR3 is CASSPPGQGTEAFF. CDR3 DNA sequence: TGCGCCAGCAGCCCTCCGGGACAGGGCACTGAAGCTTTCTTT. Complete variable domain (other parts from reference TRBV5-1 and TRBJ1-1): KAGVTQTPRYLIKTRGQQVTLSCSPISGHRSVSWYQQTPGQGLQFLFEYFSETQRNKGNFPGRFSGRQFSNSRSEMNVSTLELGDSALYLCASSPPGQGTEAFFGQGTRLTVV.

This clonotype was detected many times. This sequence joins TRBV12-3 or TRBV12-4 and TRBJ2-5, with TRBD2 matching 11 bases. The CDR3 totals 18 residues. With V trimmed by 3 bases and J by 4 bases, 13 bases remained unmatched. The CDR3 reads CASSLGGLAVIRGETQYF. The DNA of the CDR3 is TGTGCCAGCAGTTTGGGGGGACTAGCGGTTATAAGAGGAGAGACCCAGTACTTC.

This clonotype was picked up many times. The chain joins TRBV4-2 to TRBJ2-7; TRBD2 aligns across 12 bases. After removal of 1 base from V and 6 bases from J, the junction contained 16 bases not matched to a gene. Germline CDR1 LGHNA, CDR2 YNFKEQ. There are 19 residues in the CDR3. CDR3: CASSQGLAGVNPLVREQYF. The CDR3, as DNA: TGTGCCAGCAGCCAAGGACTAGCGGGAGTAAATCCCCTGGTCCGCGAGCAGTACTTC.

This clonotype was seen more than once but under ten times. One junction end does not reproduce the germline sequence, and a read error may be involved. The chain carries TRBV30 and TRBJ2-5, with 10 nucleotides matching TRBD2. Germline lookup yields CDR1 GTSNPN and CDR2 SVGIG (reference sequence). The CDR3 is 16 residues long. The CDR3 DNA is TGTGCCTGGAGCCATACGACTAGCGGGTCCCAAGGGACCCAGTACTTC. Translated: CAWSHTTSGSQGTQYF.

This clonotype was detected many times. This chain connects TRBV5-1 to TRBJ2-1; 12 positions match TRBD1. The CDR3 runs 14 residues. V lost 5 bases, J lost 8 bases, and 5 bases stayed unmatched. Germline lookup yields CDR1 SGHRS and CDR2 YFSETQ. The CDR3 reads CASRLGTGGHEQFF. For the CDR3, the DNA is TGCGCCAGCAGACTTGGGACAGGGGGCCATGAGCAGTTCTTC.

The chain couples TRBV6-1 to TRBJ2-6, with a possible D match to TRBD2 (6 bases). CDR3 size: 18 residues. Germline V CDR1 and CDR2: MNHNS, SASEGT. V lost 6 bases, J lost 0 bases, and 18 bases lay in between. CDR3 region: CASRFHWDSRSGANVLTF. The CDR3 coding sequence is TGTGCCAGCAGGTTCCATTGGGACTCTCGCTCTGGGGCCAACGTCCTGACTTTC.

This clonotype has a count of ten or more. The chain employs TRBV6-2 or TRBV6-3 and TRBJ2-1; 9 nucleotides align to TRBD2. The CDR3 covers 15 residues. V trimming: 0 bases; J trimming: 7 bases; junction bases outside the gene matches: 4. CDR1 is MNHEY, CDR2 SVGEGT, per germline. CDR3 bases: TGTGCCAGCAGTTACTCGGCTAGCGGGATTAATGAGCAGTTCTTC. Amino acid sequence: CASSYSASGINEQFF.

Many counts were recorded for this clonotype. The V gene is TRBV10-3, the J gene TRBJ2-5; either TRBD1 or TRBD2 may fit D (5 bases each). With 3 bases removed from V and 5 bases from J, the gap between germline ends came to 22 bases. CDR1 ENHRY and CDR2 SYGVKD come from the germline V gene. The CDR3 is 17 amino acids. As DNA, the CDR3 is TGTGCCATCAGTGAAGTTGGTAGGGGACCTCAAATGGAGACCCAGTACTTC. Protein: CAISEVGRGPQMETQYF.

This clonotype has a handful of counts. The chain links TRBV7-8 to TRBJ2-1; 7 positions match TRBD2. From germline, CDR1 is SGHVS and CDR2 FQNEAQ. V shed 1 base, J shed 12 bases, and the junction held 15 bases outside the gene matches. The CDR3 sequence is 16 residues long. The CDR3 loop is CASSLEGTTLRVGQFF. As DNA, the CDR3 is TGTGCCAGCAGCTTAGAAGGGACTACCTTGAGGGTCGGGCAGTTCTTC.

This clonotype was counted between two and nine times. The CDR3 loop is CASSEAFGHEAFF. The CDR3 bases are TGTGCCAGCAGTGAAGCTTTTGGTCACGAAGCTTTCTTT. The chain combines TRBV6-1 with TRBJ1-1; D call uncertain. The CDR3 is 13 amino acids. V was cut by 0 bases and J by 8 bases, with 10 bases left in between. Germline values: CDR1 MNHNS, CDR2 SASEGT.

This clonotype showed up many times. The J gene is TRBJ2-7, the V gene TRBV24-1; no clear D gene. Germline assignment: CDR1 KGHDR and CDR2 SFDVKD. This CDR3 spans 15 amino acids. The ends were cut back, 3 bases at V and 0 bases at J, with 11 bases in the middle. As DNA, the CDR3 is TGTGCCACCAGTGATGGACGGTCGAGCTCCTACGAGCAGTACTTC. Its protein product is CATSDGRSSSYEQYF.

This clonotype was found once. The chain combines TRBV5-1 with TRBJ2-3, with 8 bases aligning to TRBD2. The germline CDR1 and CDR2 sequences are SGHRS and YFSETQ. The V segment lost 3 bases and the J segment 2 bases; nucleotides outside the gene matches: 20. This CDR3 region has 20 residues. CDR3 sequence reads: CASSSRQSNKGGRNTDTQYF. The CDR3 DNA sequence: TGCGCCAGCAGCTCCAGACAGAGTAACAAGGGCGGGAGGAACACAGATACGCAGTATTTT.

This clonotype was observed at least ten times. J is TRBJ2-1 and V is TRBV7-2, with TRBD2 matching over 8 bases. The CDR3 spans 17 residues. V was clipped by 5 bases and J by 0 bases; unmatched bases: 9. From germline, CDR1 is SGHTA and CDR2 FQGNSA. The CDR3 DNA follows: TGTGCCAGCAGCGCGGATAGCGGGACCCGCTCCTACAATGAGCAGTTCTTC. It is translated as CASSADSGTRSYNEQFF.

This clonotype was counted ten times or more. The V call is TRBV5-1, the J call TRBJ2-1, with D possibly being TRBD1 or TRBD2 (7 bases each). This CDR3 is built from 14 residues. The germline CDR1 and CDR2 sequences are SGHRS and YFSETQ. Trimming took off 7 bases at V and 6 bases at J, with 17 bases between the two ends. The CDR3 DNA sequence: TGCGCCAGCGGGGAGGGGGCCATCATCAATGAGCAGTTCTTC. Residues: CASGEGAIINEQFF.